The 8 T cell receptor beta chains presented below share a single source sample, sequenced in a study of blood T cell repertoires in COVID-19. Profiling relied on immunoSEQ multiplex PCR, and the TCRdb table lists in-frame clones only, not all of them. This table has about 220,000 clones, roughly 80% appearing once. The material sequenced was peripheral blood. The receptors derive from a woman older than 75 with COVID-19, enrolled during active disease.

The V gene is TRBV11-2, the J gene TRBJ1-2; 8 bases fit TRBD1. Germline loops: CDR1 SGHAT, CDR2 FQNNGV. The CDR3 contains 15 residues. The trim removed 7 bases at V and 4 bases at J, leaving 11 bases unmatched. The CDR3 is CASNPTRGRSYGYTF. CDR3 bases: TGTGCCAGCAACCCGACCAGGGGGCGCAGCTATGGCTACACCTTC.

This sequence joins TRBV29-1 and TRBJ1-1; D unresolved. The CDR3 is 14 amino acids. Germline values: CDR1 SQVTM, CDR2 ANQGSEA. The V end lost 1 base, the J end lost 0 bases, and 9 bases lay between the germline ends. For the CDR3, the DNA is TGCAGCGTTGAAGGATGGGAGTTGAACACTGAAGCTTTCTTT. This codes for CSVEGWELNTEAFF.

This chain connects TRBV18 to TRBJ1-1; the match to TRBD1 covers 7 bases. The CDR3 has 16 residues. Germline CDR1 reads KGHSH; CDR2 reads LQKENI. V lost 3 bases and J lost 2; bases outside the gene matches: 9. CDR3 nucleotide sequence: TGTGCCAGCTCACCCCACCCGGGACAGCTAAACACTGAAGCTTTCTTT. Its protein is CASSPHPGQLNTEAFF.

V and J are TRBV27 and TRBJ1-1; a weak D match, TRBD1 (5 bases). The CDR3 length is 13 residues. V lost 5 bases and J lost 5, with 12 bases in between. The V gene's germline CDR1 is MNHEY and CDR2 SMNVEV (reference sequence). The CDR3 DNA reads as TGTGCCAGCAGTCTGGGACTATGGACTGAAGCTTTCTTT. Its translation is CASSLGLWTEAFF.

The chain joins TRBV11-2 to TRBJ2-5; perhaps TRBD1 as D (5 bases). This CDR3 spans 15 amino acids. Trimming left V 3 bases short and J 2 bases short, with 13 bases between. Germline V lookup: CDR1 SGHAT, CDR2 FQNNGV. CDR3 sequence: CASSLQGREQETQYF. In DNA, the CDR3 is TGTGCCAGCAGCTTGCAGGGCAGAGAACAAGAGACCCAGTACTTC.

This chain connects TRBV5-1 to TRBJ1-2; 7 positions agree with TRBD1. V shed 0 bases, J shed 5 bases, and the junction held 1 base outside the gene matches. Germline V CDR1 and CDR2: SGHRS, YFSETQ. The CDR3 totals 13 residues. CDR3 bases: TGCGCCAGCAGCTTGGAACAGGGGTATGGCTACACCTTC. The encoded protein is CASSLEQGYGYTF.

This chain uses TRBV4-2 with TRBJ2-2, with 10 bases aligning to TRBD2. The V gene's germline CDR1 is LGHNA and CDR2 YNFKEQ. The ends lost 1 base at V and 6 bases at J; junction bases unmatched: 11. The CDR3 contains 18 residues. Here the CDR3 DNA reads TGTGCCAGCAGCCAAGTTTTCTTTAGCGGGAGGAATGCCGGGGAGCTGTTTTTT. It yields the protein CASSQVFFSGRNAGELFF.

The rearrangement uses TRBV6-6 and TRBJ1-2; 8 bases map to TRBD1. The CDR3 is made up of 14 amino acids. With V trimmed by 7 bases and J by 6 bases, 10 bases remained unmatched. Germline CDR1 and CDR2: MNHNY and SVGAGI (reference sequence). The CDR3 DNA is TGTGCCAGCACGCTGACAGGGGTGGAGGATGGCTACACCTTC. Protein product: CASTLTGVEDGYTF.